This T cell receptor (beta chain) was recovered during a study of cytomegalovirus exposure and HLA in healthy donors. The study's findings and limits: The records held CMV serostatus as the only immune exposure information. Within the data, a cluster of highly shared sequence variants was likely a sequencing artifact. Rare TCR sequences dominated, though some public TCRs recurred in many donors.

Researchers ran the PCR with 60 Vbeta and 13 Jbeta primers. Profiled with immunoSEQ multiplex PCR; TCRdb holds only in-frame clones, not every one. The repertoire holds some 120,000 clones, about 8% seen once, with 5% to 6.5% in the top ten. CDR3 length: 14 residues. From germline, CDR1 is MNHEY and CDR2 SVGAGI. V was shortened by 7 bases and J by 4 bases, with 16 bases between the two germline ends. When sampled, the donors appeared nominally healthy, though they likely had unrecorded immune exposures. As to this clone: Its antigen is undetermined.

The clonotype was recovered from a woman aged 35 to 49 in good health and CMV-seropositive. The sequencing sample was made of PBMCs. The V and J genes are TRBV6-5 and TRBJ2-5; tentative D call: TRBD1 (6 bases). The CDR3 DNA follows: TGTGCCAGCACCCCCAACAGGGTGAGAGAGACCCAGTACTTC. Translating gives CASTPNRVRETQYF.